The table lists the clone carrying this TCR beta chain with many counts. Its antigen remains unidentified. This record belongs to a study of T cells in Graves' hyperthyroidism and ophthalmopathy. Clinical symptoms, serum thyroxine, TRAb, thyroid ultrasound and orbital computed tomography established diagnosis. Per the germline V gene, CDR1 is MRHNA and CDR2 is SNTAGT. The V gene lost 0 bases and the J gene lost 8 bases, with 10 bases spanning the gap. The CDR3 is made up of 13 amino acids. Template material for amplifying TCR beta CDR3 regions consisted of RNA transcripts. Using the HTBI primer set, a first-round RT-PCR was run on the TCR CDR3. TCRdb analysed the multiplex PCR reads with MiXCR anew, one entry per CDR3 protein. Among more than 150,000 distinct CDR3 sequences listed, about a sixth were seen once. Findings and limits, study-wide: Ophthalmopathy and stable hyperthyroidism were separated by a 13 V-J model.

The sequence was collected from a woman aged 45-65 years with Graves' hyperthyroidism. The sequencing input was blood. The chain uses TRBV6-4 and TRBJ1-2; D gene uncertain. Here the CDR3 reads CASSDSWGRGYTF. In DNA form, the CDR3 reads TGTGCCAGCAGTGACTCTTGGGGTCGGGGCTACACCTTC.